The present T cell receptor (beta chain) was sequenced within a study of blood T cell repertoires in COVID-19 (TCRdb year 2020). For the wider study: Samples from collaborators originated in the United States, Italy and Spain and spanned both the acute and convalescent phases of COVID-19. The prospective study material was composed of cDNA or gDNA derived from T cells, B-cell-depleted T cells, or PBMCs. The dataset comprised deeply sampled blood TCRbeta repertoires from subjects exposed to, actively infected with, or recovered from COVID-19. The repertoires were made available in a free public database intended to serve as a resource for research on the immune response to SARS-CoV-2. Samples were obtained from the ongoing ImmuneRACE study (first 160 participants) and from over 1,000 subjects provided by 6 global collaborators. A de-identified subject ID, COVID-19 status, age in years and sex were almost always included in the sample metadata. HLA class I and class II types, where available, came from metadata supplied by the sample provider rather than from assay-based typing. Paper-wide results and their limitations: The amount of clinical and demographic metadata varied by source and participant and was provided uncurated.

With respect to this clone: Its binding antigen is unknown. The input lacks base qualities; no much larger clone sits a single base away.

Germline trimming: 4 bases from V, 7 bases from J; junction bases outside gene matches: 15. From its cysteine to its phenylalanine, the CDR3 spans 17 amino acids. Left in the record is the CDR3 DNA by itself, 51 bases read in frame from the first base. The germline V gene supplies CDR1 MGHRA and CDR2 YSYEKL. The collaborating institutions used their own protocols to collect whole blood in K2EDTA tubes. Collaborator samples were shipped for TCRbeta analysis as frozen whole blood, isolated PBMCs, or DNA extracted from either sample type. TCRbeta CDR3 regions were amplified from genomic DNA by means of the immunoSEQ Assay, a bias-controlled multiplex PCR. Concerning the study's data processing: The number of nucleated cells in each sample was estimated by amplification of reference gene primers within the assay. To quantify the absolute abundance of each unique TCRbeta CDR3 rearrangement, sequence reads were collapsed and filtered. Productive Simpson clonality was computed per sample as the square root of Simpson's diversity index over productive rearrangements. TCRdb limited this immuneACCESS table to in-frame rearrangements with V and J called. A share of clones is missing; checked studies link under half to unresolved V genes, and the rest is unexplained. V, J and clone size were drawn from that table, and D and trimming were deduced from the DNA. Here the sample has 95,000 to 100,000 clones; 70% to 85% occur a single time. About 24% of the sample goes to the ten largest clones.

The rearrangement joined TRBV4-1 to TRBJ2-1, and TRBD2 matches 8 of the central bases. What was sequenced was peripheral blood. This receptor was identified in a human donor in a cohort sampled during active COVID-19. The CDR3 region has the sequence CASSPRPAREGQNEQFF. The bases are TGCGCCAGCAGCCCCCGCCCGGCCCGGGAGGGCCAAAATGAGCAGTTCTTC.